A selection of T cell receptor beta chains follows, all from one sample in a study of long-term antiretroviral therapy in people with HIV. Profiling relied on immunoSEQ multiplex PCR, and the TCRdb table lists in-frame clones only, not all of them. Of under 25,000 clones listed, around nine tenths are singletons. The sample in question was unsorted PBMCs, obtained 0.5 years after starting antiretroviral therapy. Receptors were obtained from a man between 40 and 49 years old with HIV. Each CDR3 is given with its conserved first and last residue. Each record gives: V gene, J gene, D gene, clone size, CDR3 protein, CDR3 DNA. D genes are given only for firm matches. Clone sizes are given selectively: once, few, many, or a class where the clone is expanded.

TRBV10-2	TRBJ2-7	-	-	CASSELTAISYEQYF	TGCGCCAGCAGCGAATTGACAGCTATCTCCTACGAGCAGTACTTC
TRBV2	TRBJ1-6	TRBD1	-	CASSETGGSNSPLHF	TGTGCCAGCAGTGAGACAGGGGGATCGAATTCACCCCTCCACTTT
TRBV7-2	TRBJ1-1	-	-	CASSLQASNTEAFF	TGTGCCAGCAGCTTACAGGCCTCGAACACTGAAGCTTTCTTT
TRBV5-6	TRBJ2-1	-	-	CASKLSSYNEQFF	TGTGCCAGCAAGTTGAGCTCCTACAATGAGCAGTTCTTC
TRBV28	TRBJ1-5	TRBD1	few	CASSRSMTGDLHF	TGTGCCAGCAGCCGATCAATGACAGGGGACTTGCATTTT
TRBV6-1	TRBJ2-3	TRBD2	-	CASSEWRLAGGPQGDTQYF	TGTGCCAGCAGTGAGTGGAGACTAGCGGGGGGCCCACAGGGGGATACGCAGTATTTT
TRBV7-9	TRBJ2-1	TRBD1	-	CASSSLDAGTGYSYNEQFF	TGTGCCAGCAGCTCCCTCGACGCCGGGACAGGGTATTCCTACAATGAGCAGTTCTTC
TRBV10-1	TRBJ2-2	-	-	CASSSRSELFF	TGCGCCAGCAGTTCTCGTTCGGAGCTGTTTTTT
TRBV21-1	TRBJ2-7	-	-	CASSTPSAATYEQYF	TGTGCCAGCAGCACTCCGTCAGCGGCTACCTACGAGCAGTACTTC
TRBV19	TRBJ1-5	-	-	CASSIPAGEPQHF	TGTGCCAGTAGTATACCGGCCGGGGAGCCCCAGCATTTT
TRBV29-1	TRBJ2-3	-	-	CSVEEGSMGGRDTQYF	TGCAGCGTTGAAGAAGGATCAATGGGGGGGCGGGATACGCAGTATTTT
TRBV29-1	TRBJ1-1	-	-	CSVRTDNTEAFF	TGCAGCGTCAGGACAGATAACACTGAAGCTTTCTTT
TRBV11-1	TRBJ2-7	-	few	CASSFLSYEQYF	TGTGCCAGCAGCTTTCTCTCCTACGAGCAGTACTTC
TRBV5-6	TRBJ2-7	-	-	CASSRSAAGNYEQYF	TGTGCCAGCAGCCGATCGGCCGCCGGCAACTACGAGCAGTACTTC
TRBV4-3	TRBJ2-1	TRBD2	once	CASSPGLAGVLNEQFF	TGCGCCAGCAGCCCGGGACTAGCGGGAGTCCTCAATGAGCAGTTCTTC
TRBV7-9	TRBJ2-7	TRBD1	-	CASSPLTPGTGAYEQYF	TGTGCCAGCAGCCCCTTAACCCCCGGGACAGGAGCCTACGAGCAGTACTTC
TRBV7-8	TRBJ2-3	-	-	CASSPEGTNTQYF	TGTGCCAGCAGCCCCGAGGGGACGAATACGCAGTATTTT
TRBV15	TRBJ2-3	-	-	CATSRHRGGTDTQYF	TGTGCCACCAGCAGGCATCGAGGCGGCACAGATACGCAGTATTTT
TRBV10-1	TRBJ2-4	-	few	CASSDGGTKNIQYF	TGCGCCAGCAGTGATGGGGGAACCAAAAACATTCAGTACTTC
TRBV5-5	TRBJ2-1	-	-	CASSPGHNEQFF	TGTGCCAGCAGCCCGGGCCACAATGAGCAGTTCTTC
TRBV28	TRBJ2-7	-	-	CASSLSIHEQYF	TGTGCCAGCAGTTTAAGTATCCACGAGCAGTACTTC
TRBV6-5	TRBJ2-4	-	-	CASRDLGGGDIQYF	TGTGCCAGCAGGGATCTAGGGGGTGGGGACATTCAGTACTTC
TRBV2	TRBJ1-4	-	-	CASSPQGRDEKLFF	TGTGCCAGCAGTCCCCAGGGGCGCGATGAAAAACTGTTTTTT
TRBV6-1	TRBJ1-2	-	-	CASSEYGYTF	TGTGCCAGCAGTGAATATGGCTACACCTTC
TRBV9	TRBJ2-3	-	-	CASSSRDGGLNF	TGTGCCAGCAGCTCCAGGGATGGCGGTTTGAATTTT